The source of this TCR beta chain is a study of spatial heterogeneity in lung cancer. Study-wide context: Donation came from around 72 patients with untreated early-stage non-small cell lung cancer. Study results and limitations: At resection, ubiquitous expanded tumor TCRs appeared in blood more than at follow-up.

The CDR3 loop spans 15 amino acids. V shed 3 bases and J shed 3 bases, with 13 bases lying between them. The germline V gene has CDR1 SNHLY and CDR2 FYNNEI. Points on this clonotype: Its antigen is not identified.

TCRdb used MiXCR to reprocess the 5' RACE reads, holding one entry per CDR3 protein. This table holds about 45,000 distinct CDR3 sequences, under 25% found once. Indicated time point: blood at routine non-recurrence follow-up after resection. This chain links TRBV2 with TRBJ2-3; a weak D match, TRBD1 (5 bases). The origin of this receptor is a female donor with early-stage non-small cell lung cancer. The sample in question was PBMCs, obtained at follow-up. The CDR3 DNA follows: TGTGCCAGCAGTGATTTCAGGGTCGGGACAGATACGCAGTATTTT. This encodes CASSDFRVGTDTQYF.